The TCR beta chain described here comes from a study of memory CD4+ T cells and cytomegalovirus serostatus. Study details: This sample comes from healthy Belgian adults, about 10 CMV seropositive, approximately 24 seronegative.

Study-wide findings and caveats: CD4+ memory repertoires contained about two fifths of the 164 reported CMV TCRbeta sequences.

Generated by immunoSEQ multiplex PCR, the TCRdb table keeps only in-frame clones and is missing some. There are roughly 48,000 clones in the sample; around 83% occur only once, and 2% lies in the top ten. Single viable CD3+CD4+CD8-CD45RO+ cells were sorted as the memory CD4+ T cells. Donors' CMV status reflects serum IgG against pp150, pp28, p38, p52. After thawing, CD4+ T cells were positively selected. Turning to this clone: Antigen specificity is unknown.

This CDR3 spans 15 amino acids. Trimming cost V 8 bases and J 0 bases, with 14 bases left between them. Germline V gene sequence: CDR1 ENHRY, CDR2 SYGVKD. The sequenced sample consisted of memory CD4+ T cells from blood. The clonotype originates from an adult in good health and CMV-seropositive. The rearrangement links TRBV10-3 to TRBJ1-3; possibly TRBD1 for D (5 bases). DNA of the CDR3: TGTGCCATCTCTAATTCAGGGAGCTCTGGAAACACCATATATTTT. Encoded protein: CAISNSGSSGNTIYF.